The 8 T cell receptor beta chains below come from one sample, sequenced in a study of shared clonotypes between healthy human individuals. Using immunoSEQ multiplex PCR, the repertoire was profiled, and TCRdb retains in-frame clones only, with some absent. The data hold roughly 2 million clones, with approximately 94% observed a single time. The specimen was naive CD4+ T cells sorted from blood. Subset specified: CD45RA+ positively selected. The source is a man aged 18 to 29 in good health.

CDR3 residues: CAWRTGMNQPQHF. CDR3 sequence (DNA): TGTGCCTGGCGGACAGGGATGAATCAGCCCCAGCATTTT. The chain couples TRBV30 to TRBJ1-5; the match to TRBD1 covers 8 bases. The CDR3 is 13 amino acids. CDR1 and CDR2 from the germline V gene are GTSNPN and SVGIG (reference sequence). Losses at the gene ends were 5 bases for V and 4 bases for J; bases not matched to a gene: 4.

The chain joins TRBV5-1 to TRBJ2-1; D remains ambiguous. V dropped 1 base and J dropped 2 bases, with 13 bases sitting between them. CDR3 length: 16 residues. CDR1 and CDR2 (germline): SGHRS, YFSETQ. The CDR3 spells CASSLIRVRTYNEQFF. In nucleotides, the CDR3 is TGCGCCAGCAGCTTGATTCGGGTCAGGACCTACAATGAGCAGTTCTTC.

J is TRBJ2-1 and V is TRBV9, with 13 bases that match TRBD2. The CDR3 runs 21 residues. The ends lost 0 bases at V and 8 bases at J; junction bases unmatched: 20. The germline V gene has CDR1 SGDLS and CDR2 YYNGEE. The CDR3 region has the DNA TGTGCCAGCAGCGTAGCCCTGGGGGGACTAGCGGGAACAATGGGGTCCTATGAGCAGTTCTTC. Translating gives CASSVALGGLAGTMGSYEQFF.

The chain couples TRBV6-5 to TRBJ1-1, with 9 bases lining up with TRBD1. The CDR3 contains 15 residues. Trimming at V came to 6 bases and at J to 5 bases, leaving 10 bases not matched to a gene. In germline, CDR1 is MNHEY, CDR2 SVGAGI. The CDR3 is CASRRTLDRGTEAFF. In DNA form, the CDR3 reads TGTGCCAGCAGACGCACTCTGGACAGGGGAACTGAAGCTTTCTTT.

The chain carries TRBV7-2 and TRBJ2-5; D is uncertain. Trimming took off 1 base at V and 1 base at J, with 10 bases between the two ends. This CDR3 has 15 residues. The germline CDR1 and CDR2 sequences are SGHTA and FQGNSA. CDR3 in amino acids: CASSLVAASQETQYF. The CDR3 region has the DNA TGTGCCAGCAGCTTAGTCGCAGCCTCCCAAGAGACCCAGTACTTC.

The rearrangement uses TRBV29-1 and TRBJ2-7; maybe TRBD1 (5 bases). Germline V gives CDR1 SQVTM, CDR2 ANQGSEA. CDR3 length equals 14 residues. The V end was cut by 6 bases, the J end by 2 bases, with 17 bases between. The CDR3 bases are TGCAGCGTCCAAGACAGACAACTACCCTACGAGCAGTACTTC. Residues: CSVQDRQLPYEQYF.

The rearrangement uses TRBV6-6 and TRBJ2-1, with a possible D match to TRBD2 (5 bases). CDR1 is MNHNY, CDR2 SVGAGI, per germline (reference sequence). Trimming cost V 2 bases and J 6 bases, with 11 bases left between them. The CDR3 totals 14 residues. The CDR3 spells CASSYPPGSNEQFF. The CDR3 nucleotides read TGTGCCAGCAGTTACCCGCCGGGATCCAATGAGCAGTTCTTC.

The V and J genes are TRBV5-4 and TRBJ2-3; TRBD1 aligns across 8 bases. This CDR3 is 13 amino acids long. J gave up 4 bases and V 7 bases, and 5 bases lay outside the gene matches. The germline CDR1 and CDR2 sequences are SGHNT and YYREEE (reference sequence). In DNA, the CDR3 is TGTGCCAGCGTCGACAGGGGTGCAGATACGCAGTATTTT. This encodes CASVDRGADTQYF.